This T cell receptor (beta chain) was profiled in a study of blood T cell repertoires in COVID-19. Germline CDR1 is SGHTA and CDR2 is FQGNSA. The CDR3 has 16 residues. V lost 2 bases to trimming and J lost 0 bases, with 12 bases between them. The method was immunoSEQ multiplex PCR; TCRdb's version includes in-frame clones alone and lacks a portion of them. Of hundreds of thousands of clones listed, 75% to 90% are singletons. Sequencing was performed on PBMCs or T cells enriched from blood (not recorded which). The genes are TRBV7-2 and TRBJ2-3, with TRBD2 as a possible D gene (5 bases). The receptor's source is a woman aged 40-49 years who had recovered from COVID-19. The CDR3 nucleotides read TGTGCCAGCAGCTTAATCGGGGATACTAGCACAGATACGCAGTATTTT. Residues: CASSLIGDTSTDTQYF. The full variable domain, rest sourced from reference TRBV7-2 and TRBJ2-3, is GAGVSQSPSNKVTEKGKDVELRCDPISGHTALYWYRQSLGQGLEFLIYFQGNSAPDKSGLPSDRFSAERTGGSVSTLTIQRTQQEDSAVYLCASSLIGDTSTDTQYFGPGTRLTVL.